The next 27 T cell receptor beta chains were all read from a single sample in a study of Graves' ophthalmopathy and Graves' hyperthyroidism (dated by TCRdb to 2016 to 2019). The sequencing machine was an Illumina HiSeq 2000. For repertoire sequencing, the TCR beta CDR3 regions were amplified from RNA transcripts. The first round of RT-PCR was done with HTBI primers and the Qiagen OneStep RT-PCR kit, and was followed by a second round of multiplex PCR, then size selection and purification. TCRdb passed the public sequencing reads through fastp at Q25 and MiXCR, retaining productive beta sequences. One record per CDR3 amino acid sequence lists the most common genes and DNA. This sample has approximately 410,000 distinct CDR3 sequences in its table, and roughly 15% of those were observed once. In total, the top ten clones hold about 7% of the sample. The sequenced material came from peripheral blood. All receptors derive from a woman aged 18-30 years with stable Graves' hyperthyroidism. Donor details come from another sample of the same person, matched by shared clones.

This clonotype was seen repeatedly, ten times or more. The rearrangement links TRBV20-1 to TRBJ2-1; either TRBD1 or TRBD2 may fit D (5 bases each). The CDR3 has 15 amino acids. Trimming pared 0 bases from V and 6 bases from J, leaving 15 bases between. Germline V CDR1 and CDR2: DFQATT, SNEGSKA (reference sequence). As DNA, the CDR3 is TGCAGTGCTAGAGAGGGGGTCGATTTCGGCAATGAGCAGTTCTTC. Its protein is CSAREGVDFGNEQFF.

The table lists this clonotype with many counts. The V and J genes are TRBV15 and TRBJ2-2; the D is unclear. The germline V gene has CDR1 LNHNV and CDR2 YYDKDF (reference sequence). CDR3 size: 17 residues. The V and J ends lost 2 bases and 1 base respectively, with 14 bases between them. CDR3 DNA: TGTGCCACCAGCAGAACCCCAGTGCGGCGGAACACCGGGGAGCTGTTTTTT. Translating it yields CATSRTPVRRNTGELFF.

The sample holds many counts of this clonotype. The chain combines TRBV7-8 with TRBJ2-5; D may be TRBD2 (7 bases). The germline V gene encodes CDR1 SGHVS and CDR2 FQNEAQ. The CDR3 length is 16 residues. The germline V and J ends were trimmed by 1 base and 1 base, with 13 bases remaining between them. Here the CDR3 reads CASSLESGGLQETQYF. CDR3 DNA sequence: TGTGCCAGCAGCTTAGAATCCGGGGGGCTCCAAGAGACCCAGTACTTC.

The V gene is TRBV20-1, the J gene TRBJ2-7, with D perhaps given as TRBD1 or TRBD2 (6 bases each). CDR3 length: 15 amino acids. The germline V gene encodes CDR1 DFQATT and CDR2 SNEGSKA (reference sequence). Trimming cost V 0 bases and J 4 bases, with 16 bases left between them. The CDR3 loop reads CSARDSLGGFYEQYF. The CDR3 nucleotides are TGCAGTGCTAGAGATTCCCTGGGGGGCTTTTACGAGCAGTACTTC.

This rearrangement joins TRBV6-2 or TRBV6-3 to TRBJ1-2; D is possibly TRBD1 (5 bases). Per germline, CDR1 MNHEY and CDR2 SVGEGT. The ends were cut back, 5 bases at V and 7 bases at J, with 17 bases in the middle. This CDR3 has 14 amino acids. CDR3 in amino acids: CASSPAGLSSGYTF. The CDR3 nucleotides are TGTGCCAGCAGTCCCGCGGGGCTCTCTAGTGGCTACACCTTC.

This clonotype has a count of ten or more. Germline is not matched at one junction end, which may reflect a read error. The gene calls are TRBV6-1 and TRBJ1-1; D might be TRBD1 (5 bases). The CDR3 contains 13 residues. Germline V CDR1 and CDR2: MNHNS, SASEGT. CDR3 sequence: CASSEGVNTEAFF. In DNA form, the CDR3 reads TGTGCCAGCAGTGAGGGGGTGAACACTGAAGCTTTTTTT.

This clonotype turned up a few times. V gene TRBV6-5 combines with J gene TRBJ1-3; weak D call: TRBD1 (6 bases). The V end was cut by 0 bases, the J end by 0 bases, with 9 bases between. Germline CDR1 and CDR2: MNHEY and SVGAGI. This CDR3 spans 16 amino acids. Written as DNA, the CDR3 is TGTGCCAGCAGTTACTCGCTACAGGGCTCTGGAAACACCATATATTTT. The encoded protein is CASSYSLQGSGNTIYF.

The CDR3 region is CASSPDGFSNQPQHF. The CDR3 coding sequence is TGCGCCAGCAGCCCCGACGGTTTTAGCAATCAGCCCCAGCATTTT. The rearrangement joins TRBV5-1 to TRBJ1-5; D not certain. The V end was cut by 4 bases, the J end by 0 bases, with 11 bases between. The V gene's germline CDR1 is SGHRS and CDR2 YFSETQ. The CDR3 runs 15 residues.

This clonotype was picked up many times. This chain connects TRBV12-3 or TRBV12-4 to TRBJ1-1; the D gene is possibly TRBD1 (6 bases). Trimming took off 8 bases at V and 1 base at J, with 23 bases between the two ends. This CDR3 spans 17 amino acids. CDR3 DNA sequence: TGTGCCAGCCTTTTCGAAAGGAGGGGGGCGGGGAACACTGAAGCTTTCTTT. This sequence encodes CASLFERRGAGNTEAFF.

Here the CDR3 reads CASSPGEGWIGGYTF. CDR3 bases: TGTGCCAGCAGCCCCGGAGAGGGGTGGATAGGTGGCTACACCTTC. This chain links TRBV7-3 with TRBJ1-2; a weak D match, TRBD1 (5 bases). Germline CDR1 is SGHTA and CDR2 is FQGTGA. CDR3 length equals 15 residues. The V gene lost 5 bases and the J gene lost 7 bases, with 20 bases spanning the gap.

This clonotype was picked up many times. The chain is built from TRBV12-3 or TRBV12-4 and TRBJ2-5; D is unresolved. V lost 4 bases and J lost 1, with 13 bases in between. CDR3 length equals 15 residues. The CDR3 loop reads CASSSARRPQETQYF. The DNA for the CDR3 is TGTGCCAGCAGTTCGGCACGCCGACCCCAAGAGACCCAGTACTTC.

This clonotype was found many times. This rearrangement joins TRBV27 to TRBJ1-6; the D is unclear. V gave up 4 bases and J gave up 1 base, with 8 bases separating them. The CDR3 totals 15 residues. Germline V gene lookup returns CDR1 MNHEY and CDR2 SMNVEV (reference sequence). CDR3 region: CASSSRGSYNSPLHF. The CDR3 DNA reads TGTGCCAGCAGTTCCAGAGGGTCCTATAATTCACCCCTCCACTTT.

As concerns this clonotype: A much larger clone lies one base from this, so it may be a read error. The missing conserved phenylalanine or tryptophan at the end of this CDR3 makes a read error likely. The chain has TRBV28 and TRBJ2-7, with TRBD2 as a possible D gene (7 bases). This CDR3 comprises 14 residues. Germline-derived CDR1 and CDR2 are MDHEN and SYDVKM. V was clipped by 3 bases and J by 5 bases, with 14 bases between them. This chain's CDR3 is CASSLGGPPDEQYS. The CDR3 DNA is TGTGCCAGCAGTTTGGGGGGGCCCCCCGACGAGCAGTACTCC.

This clonotype came up many times. This chain connects TRBV4-1 to TRBJ1-2; D is possibly TRBD1 (5 bases). CDR1 is MGHRA, CDR2 YSYEKL, per germline. The CDR3 has 14 residues. Trimming took 2 bases from V and 4 from J, leaving 11 bases between them. For the CDR3, the DNA is TGCGCCAGCAGCCAAATGGGACGGTCCTATGGCTACACCTTC. Translated, it gives CASSQMGRSYGYTF.

This clonotype has ten or more counts. V and J are TRBV7-9 and TRBJ2-7, with 8 bases fitting TRBD1. Unmatched junction bases numbered 11, after V lost 4 bases and J lost 3 bases. The CDR3 totals 16 residues. CDR1 and CDR2 (germline): SEHNR, FQNEAQ (reference sequence). CDR3 amino acids: CASSSTDDRGSYEQYF. The CDR3 DNA is TGTGCCAGCAGCTCCACGGATGACAGGGGCAGCTACGAGCAGTACTTC.

The chain has TRBV9 and TRBJ1-2; D not resolved. The CDR3 is 12 residues long. Trimming stripped 1 base from V and 5 bases from J, with 6 bases between. Germline CDR1 reads SGDLS; CDR2 reads YYNGEE. The CDR3 loop is CASSVSPYGYTF. The CDR3 region has the DNA TGTGCCAGCAGCGTATCCCCTTATGGCTACACCTTC.

This clonotype appeared many times. CDR3 nucleotide sequence: TGTGCCAGCAGACCGGACGACTCCTATAATTCACCCCTCCACTTT. It translates to CASRPDDSYNSPLHF. The gene calls are TRBV2 and TRBJ1-6; D remains unclear. From germline, CDR1 is SNHLY and CDR2 FYNNEI. There are 15 residues in the CDR3. Trimming took off 6 bases at V and 0 bases at J, with 9 bases between the two ends.

This clonotype showed up many times. The rearrangement joins TRBV19 to TRBJ2-5; D gene ambiguous. This CDR3 has 13 residues. The germline V and J ends were trimmed by 1 base and 5 bases, with 8 bases remaining between them. Germline V gives CDR1 LNHDA, CDR2 SQIVND (reference sequence). This CDR3 reads CASSIGRVETQYF. The DNA for the CDR3 is TGTGCCAGTAGTATAGGTAGAGTTGAGACCCAGTACTTC.

This chain uses TRBV7-2 with TRBJ2-7; 7 positions agree with TRBD1. Germline CDR1 is SGHTA and CDR2 is FQGNSA. V dropped 5 bases and J dropped 6; count of bases not matched to a gene: 13. The CDR3 runs to 15 residues. CDR3 region: CASSQHGTVRIEQYF. For the CDR3, the DNA is TGTGCCAGCAGCCAACACGGGACAGTTCGTATCGAGCAGTACTTC. The entire variable domain, with the rest obtained from reference TRBV7-2 and TRBJ2-7, is as follows: GAGVSQSPSNKVTEKGKDVELRCDPISGHTALYWYRQSLGQGLEFLIYFQGNSAPDKSGLPSDRFSAERTGGSVSTLTIQRTQQEDSAVYLCASSQHGTVRIEQYFGPGTRLTVT.

This clonotype appeared many times. This CDR3 is CASSRDLNSPLHF. The CDR3 DNA is TGTGCCAGCAGCCGTGACCTGAATTCACCCCTCCACTTT. This chain links TRBV28 with TRBJ1-6; D gene unclear. The V and J ends lost 6 bases and 7 bases respectively, with 10 bases between them. This CDR3 is built from 13 residues. Germline V CDR1 and CDR2: MDHEN, SYDVKM. Variable domain in full (rest from reference TRBV28 and TRBJ1-6): DVKVTQSSRYLVKRTGEKVFLECVQDMDHENMFWYRQDPGLGLRLIYFSYDVKMKEKGDIPEGYSVSREKKERFSLILESASTNQTSMYLCASSRDLNSPLHFGNGTRLTVT.

This clonotype came up many times. In DNA form, the CDR3 reads TGTGCCAGCAGCTCGGGGACAGGGTTCTTTTCACCCCTCCACTTT. Amino acids: CASSSGTGFFSPLHF. The gene calls are TRBV7-2 and TRBJ1-6, with TRBD1 identical over 9 bases. This CDR3 contains 15 residues. Germline CDR1 reads SGHTA; CDR2 reads FQGNSA. With 4 bases clipped from V and 9 bases from J, the junction kept 7 bases outside the gene matches.

There are many counts of this clonotype. This rearrangement joins TRBV5-6 to TRBJ1-6; maybe TRBD1 (6 bases). The CDR3 contains 16 residues. V lost 3 bases and J 9 bases, leaving 19 bases between the germline ends. Germline V CDR1 and CDR2: SGHDT, YYEEEE. CDR3 sequence (DNA): TGTGCCAGCAGCTGGGGGGATGGGGGCGAGGTTTCACCCCTCCACTTT. Translated: CASSWGDGGEVSPLHF.

This clonotype appeared many times. CDR3 sequence (DNA): TGTGCCAGCAGCCCCGGGACAGCCTTTAATCAGCCCCAGCATTTT. Translation: CASSPGTAFNQPQHF. The chain carries TRBV6-1 and TRBJ1-5; 7 bases are a match to TRBD1. Unmatched junction bases numbered 9, after V lost 6 bases and J lost 4 bases. Germline V gene lookup returns CDR1 MNHNS and CDR2 SASEGT. CDR3 length: 15 amino acids.

This clonotype was counted many times. This chain uses TRBV20-1 with TRBJ2-5; D possibly corresponds to TRBD1 (6 bases). The CDR3 contains 14 residues. V lost 1 base and J lost 5, with 14 bases in between. Germline loops: CDR1 DFQATT, CDR2 SNEGSKA (reference sequence). CDR3 nucleotides: TGCAGTGCTAGAGTGGACAGCCGCCCCGAGACCCAGTACTTC. This sequence encodes CSARVDSRPETQYF.

Regarding this clonotype: A much more abundant neighbour one base away suggests this may be a read error. The chain joins TRBV2 to TRBJ1-5, with no clear D. The V end lost 8 bases, the J end lost 0 bases, and 11 bases lay between the germline ends. The CDR3 contains 14 residues. The germline CDR1 and CDR2 sequences are SNHLY and FYNNEI. CDR3 region: CASGREVSNQPQHF. The CDR3 nucleotides are TGTGCCAGCGGTCGTGAGGTTAGCAATCAGCCCCAGCATTTT.

This clonotype was observed many times. The gene calls are TRBV7-8 and TRBJ1-5; 12 bases map to TRBD1. V lost 4 bases, J lost 3 bases, and 7 bases stayed unmatched. CDR1 and CDR2 (germline): SGHVS, FQNEAQ. The CDR3 consists of 17 residues. CDR3: CASSSQGTGGINQPQHF. CDR3 sequence (DNA): TGTGCCAGCAGCTCCCAAGGGACAGGGGGCATCAATCAGCCCCAGCATTTT.

The gene calls are TRBV7-3 and TRBJ2-7; 9 bases line up with TRBD1. Germline lookup yields CDR1 SGHTA and CDR2 FQGTGA. The CDR3 extends over 14 amino acids. With 3 bases clipped from V and 4 bases from J, the junction kept 4 bases outside the gene matches. The CDR3 spells CASSFGQGRYEQYF. The CDR3 coding sequence is TGTGCCAGCAGCTTCGGACAGGGGAGATACGAGCAGTACTTC.